This T cell receptor (beta chain) was documented in a study of blood T cell repertoires in COVID-19. Method: immunoSEQ multiplex PCR; TCRdb's copy keeps in-frame clones and lacks some. Of about 51,000 clones in the sample, about nine tenths were seen once. This clone showed up many times. The CDR3 runs to 15 residues. After removal of 1 base from V and 4 bases from J, the junction contained 7 bases not matched to a gene. Germline V gene data show CDR1 as MGHRA and CDR2 as YSYEKL. This TCR was sampled from a man aged 50 to 60 with active COVID-19. This chain connects TRBV4-1 to TRBJ2-7, with 7 nucleotides matching TRBD1. The sequencing sample was made of peripheral blood. As DNA, the CDR3 is TGCGCCAGCAGCCAAGGACAGGGAGAAGGGTACGAGCAGTACTTC. Its translation: CASSQGQGEGYEQYF.